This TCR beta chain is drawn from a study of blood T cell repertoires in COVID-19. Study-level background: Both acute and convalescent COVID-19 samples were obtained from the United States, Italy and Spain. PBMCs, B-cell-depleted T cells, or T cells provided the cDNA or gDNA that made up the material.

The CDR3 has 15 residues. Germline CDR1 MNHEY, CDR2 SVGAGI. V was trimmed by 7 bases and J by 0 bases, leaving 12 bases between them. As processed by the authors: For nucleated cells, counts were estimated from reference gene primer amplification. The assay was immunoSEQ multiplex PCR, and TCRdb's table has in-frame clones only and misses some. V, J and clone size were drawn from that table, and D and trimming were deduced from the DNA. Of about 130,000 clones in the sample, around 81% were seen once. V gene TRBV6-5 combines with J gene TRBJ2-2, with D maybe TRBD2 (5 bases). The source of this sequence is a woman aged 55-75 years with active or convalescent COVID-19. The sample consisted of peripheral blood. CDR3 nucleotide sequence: TGTGCCAGCACTAAGACCGGGACGAACACCGGGGAGCTGTTTTTT. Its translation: CASTKTGTNTGELFF.